This T cell receptor beta chain was recorded in a study of shared clonotypes between healthy human individuals. Study-wide background: The study enrolled two women and a few men aged 18 to 49.

Study-wide results and limits: Estimated richness was generally greater in naive than memory subsets.

TCRdb keeps only in-frame clones here, not all; method: immunoSEQ multiplex PCR. The sample comprises over 700,000 clones, just under 75% of which are singletons, and more than 1.5% rests with the top ten. For this clone: Its antigen remains unidentified.

Trimming at V came to 2 bases and at J to 8 bases, leaving 10 bases not matched to a gene. The CDR3 is 15 residues long. Germline CDR1 reads PRHDT; CDR2 reads FYEKMQ (reference sequence). Input material: memory CD4+ T cells sorted from blood. Subset of the sample: CD45RA-negative fraction. The origin of this receptor is a woman aged 25 to 39 in good health. The rearrangement joins TRBV13 to TRBJ1-2, with 8 nucleotides matching TRBD1. The CDR3 nucleotides are TGTGCCAGCAGCTTAAAGGGCCAGGGGGCCGTGGGCTACACCTTC. Its translation: CASSLKGQGAVGYTF.